Each of the 11 T cell receptor beta chains below was sequenced from the same sample in a study of cytotoxic CD8 clonotypes in ibrutinib-treated CLL. Clones were read by immunoSEQ multiplex PCR, and TCRdb kept only the in-frame ones, dropping some. The sample holds fewer than 45,000 clones, about 70% seen once. The sample consisted of PBMCs, taken at disease progression, from a patient treated with ibrutinib. The receptors stem from a human donor with chronic lymphocytic leukemia.

The chain employs TRBV13 and TRBJ2-7, with TRBD1 matching over 9 bases. J was trimmed by 4 bases and V by 5 bases; bases with no gene match: 6. This CDR3 has 14 amino acids. The germline V gene encodes CDR1 PRHDT and CDR2 FYEKMQ (reference sequence). The CDR3 is CASSPRTGAYEQYF. The CDR3, as DNA: TGTGCCAGCAGCCCCCGGACAGGGGCGTACGAGCAGTACTTC.

J is TRBJ1-1 and V is TRBV7-9; D is undetermined. CDR3 length: 15 residues. The V gene lost 0 bases and the J gene lost 0 bases, with 8 bases spanning the gap. From germline, CDR1 is SEHNR and CDR2 FQNEAQ (reference sequence). The CDR3 DNA sequence: TGTGCCAGCAGCTTAGCCTCCGGGGTGAACACTGAAGCTTTCTTT. Residues: CASSLASGVNTEAFF.

This clone was recorded only once. The chain is built from TRBV11-3 and TRBJ2-1, with a possible D match to TRBD1 (5 bases). CDR1 is SGHNT, CDR2 YENEEA, per germline. V lost 3 bases, J lost 8 bases, and 17 bases lay in between. CDR3 length: 15 amino acids. Written as DNA, the CDR3 is TGTGCCAGCAGCTTGGGGCAGCTAGGGGTCGATGAGCAGTTCTTC. Translated: CASSLGQLGVDEQFF.

The DNA for the CDR3 is TGTGCCAGCAGCGGGACAGGGGGCATTGAGCAGTTCTTC. It is translated as CASSGTGGIEQFF. The V gene is TRBV27, the J gene TRBJ2-1; 12 bases are a match to TRBD1. Germline trimming cut 6 bases from V and 9 bases from J; bases unmatched to any gene: 3. This CDR3 contains 13 residues. Germline loops: CDR1 MNHEY, CDR2 SMNVEV (reference sequence).

The genes are TRBV6-5 and TRBJ2-7, with D uncertain. The V and J ends lost 2 bases and 6 bases respectively, with 11 bases between them. Germline V lookup: CDR1 MNHEY, CDR2 SVGAGI. The CDR3 covers 13 residues. The CDR3 sequence: CASSYDPMSEQYF. The CDR3 bases are TGTGCCAGCAGTTACGACCCTATGAGCGAGCAGTACTTC.

The J gene is TRBJ1-3, the V gene TRBV25-1; D might be TRBD1 (5 bases). V gave up 5 bases and J gave up 7 bases, with 12 bases separating them. There are 13 residues in the CDR3. CDR1 MGHDK and CDR2 SYGVNS come from the germline V gene. The CDR3 bases are TGTGCCAGCAGTTCTGGGGGGACGAACACCATATATTTT. Translating it yields CASSSGGTNTIYF.

The chain joins TRBV5-1 to TRBJ2-7; D gene uncertain. Between the trimmed V and J ends, which lost 6 bases and 9 bases, there was a span of 19 bases. This CDR3 comprises 13 residues. Germline CDR1 SGHRS, CDR2 YFSETQ. The CDR3, as DNA: TGCGCCAGCACGGGCTCTCCTACGACGGGGCAGTACTTC. This gives the protein CASTGSPTTGQYF.

The chain has TRBV9 and TRBJ1-5; a weak D match, TRBD1 (6 bases). Germline values: CDR1 SGDLS, CDR2 YYNGEE. The CDR3 runs 15 residues. V was cut by 0 bases and J by 2 bases, with 9 bases left in between. The CDR3 DNA reads TGTGCCAGCAGCGTAGGAGGGGGTGGCAATCAGCCCCAGCATTTT. It specifies CASSVGGGGNQPQHF.

This rearrangement joins TRBV15 to TRBJ1-2; TRBD1 agrees at 7 bases. The germline V gene encodes CDR1 LNHNV and CDR2 YYDKDF (reference sequence). CDR3 size: 16 residues. The V and J ends lost 2 bases and 6 bases, in that order; junction bases with no gene match: 12. The CDR3 DNA sequence: TGTGCCACCAGCAGACGCCCCCGGACAGGCCCCCATGGCTACACCTTC. Translating it yields CATSRRPRTGPHGYTF.

The J gene is TRBJ2-3, the V gene TRBV5-4, with 7 bases identical to TRBD1. The CDR3 consists of 15 residues. V was clipped by 4 bases and J by 4 bases; unmatched bases: 9. Germline V gene sequence: CDR1 SGHNT, CDR2 YYREEE (reference sequence). CDR3 DNA sequence: TGTGCCAGCAGCCATCGACAGGGACAATCAGATACGCAGTATTTT. Protein sequence: CASSHRQGQSDTQYF.

This chain links TRBV9 with TRBJ2-4; D perhaps matches TRBD2 (5 bases). This CDR3 comprises 13 residues. Per germline, CDR1 SGDLS and CDR2 YYNGEE. Trimming removed 4 bases at V and 10 bases at J, with 15 bases between. The CDR3, as DNA: TGTGCCAGCAGCTTTGGACTGGTGGGGATTCAGTACTTC. This encodes CASSFGLVGIQYF. Together with reference TRBV9 and TRBJ2-4, the CDR3 gives the full variable domain: DSGVTQTPKHLITATGQRVTLRCSPRSGDLSVYWYQQSLDQGLQFLIQYYNGEERAKGNILERFSAQQFPDLHSELNLSSLELGDSALYFCASSFGLVGIQYFGAGTRLSVL.